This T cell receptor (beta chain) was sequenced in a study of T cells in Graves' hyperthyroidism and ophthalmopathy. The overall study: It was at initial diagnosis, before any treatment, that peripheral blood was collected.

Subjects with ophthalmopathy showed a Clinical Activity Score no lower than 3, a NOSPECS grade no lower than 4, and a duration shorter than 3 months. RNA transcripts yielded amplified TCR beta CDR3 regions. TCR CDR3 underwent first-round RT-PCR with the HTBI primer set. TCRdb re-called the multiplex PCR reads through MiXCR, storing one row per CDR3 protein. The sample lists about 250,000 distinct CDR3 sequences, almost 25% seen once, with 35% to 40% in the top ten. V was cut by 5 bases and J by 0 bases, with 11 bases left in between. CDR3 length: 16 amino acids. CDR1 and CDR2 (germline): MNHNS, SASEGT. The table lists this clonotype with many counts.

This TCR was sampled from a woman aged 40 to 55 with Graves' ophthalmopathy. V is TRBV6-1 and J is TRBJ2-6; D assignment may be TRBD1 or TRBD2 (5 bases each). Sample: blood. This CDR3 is CASSQTGLSGANVLTF. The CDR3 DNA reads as TGTGCCAGCAGTCAAACAGGACTCTCTGGGGCCAACGTCCTGACTTTC.